The clone carrying this TCR beta chain was detected only a few times. Its antigen is currently unknown. These data originate in a study of spatial heterogeneity in lung cancer. As for the study in general: Detection consistently yielded more beta chains than alpha chains. Broader study findings: The appearance of ubiquitous expanded tumor TCRs in blood was greater at resection than follow-up.

MiXCR was run by TCRdb on the 5' RACE reads, yielding one entry per CDR3 protein. Of around 12,000 distinct CDR3 sequences listed, over 15% are singletons. Time point in this sample: sample taken at primary tumor resection. Unsorted tumor, nontumor lung tissue or cryopreserved PBMC supplied the whole RNA. Patients with untreated early-stage non-small cell lung cancer, numbering some 68, were the donors. This CDR3 contains 13 residues. The germline V gene has CDR1 SGHAT and CDR2 FQNNGV. V lost 5 bases, J lost 3 bases, and 10 bases lay in between. Sequenced here: PBMCs, sampled at surgery. The J gene is TRBJ2-5, the V gene TRBV11-2, with D uncertain. This clonotype was obtained from a male donor with early-stage non-small cell lung cancer. Here the CDR3 DNA reads TGTGCCAGCAGCAAACTACCAAAAGAGACCCAGTACTTC. Translated: CASSKLPKETQYF.